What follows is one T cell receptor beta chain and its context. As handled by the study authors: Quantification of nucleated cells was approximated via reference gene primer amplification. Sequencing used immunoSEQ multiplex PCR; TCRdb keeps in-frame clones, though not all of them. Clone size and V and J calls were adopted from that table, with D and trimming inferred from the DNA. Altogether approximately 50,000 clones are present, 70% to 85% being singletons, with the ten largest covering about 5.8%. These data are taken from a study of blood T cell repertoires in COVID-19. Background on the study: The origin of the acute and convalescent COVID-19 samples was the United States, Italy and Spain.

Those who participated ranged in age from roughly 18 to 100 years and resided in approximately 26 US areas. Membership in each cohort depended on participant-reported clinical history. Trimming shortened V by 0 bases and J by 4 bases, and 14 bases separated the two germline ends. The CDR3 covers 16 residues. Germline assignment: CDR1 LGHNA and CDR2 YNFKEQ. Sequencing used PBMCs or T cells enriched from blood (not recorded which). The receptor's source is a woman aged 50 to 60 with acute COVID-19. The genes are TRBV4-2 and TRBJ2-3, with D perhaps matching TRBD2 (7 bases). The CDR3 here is CASSQEVGGGADTQYF. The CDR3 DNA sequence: TGTGCCAGCAGCCAAGAGGTAGGGGGGGGCGCAGATACGCAGTATTTT.